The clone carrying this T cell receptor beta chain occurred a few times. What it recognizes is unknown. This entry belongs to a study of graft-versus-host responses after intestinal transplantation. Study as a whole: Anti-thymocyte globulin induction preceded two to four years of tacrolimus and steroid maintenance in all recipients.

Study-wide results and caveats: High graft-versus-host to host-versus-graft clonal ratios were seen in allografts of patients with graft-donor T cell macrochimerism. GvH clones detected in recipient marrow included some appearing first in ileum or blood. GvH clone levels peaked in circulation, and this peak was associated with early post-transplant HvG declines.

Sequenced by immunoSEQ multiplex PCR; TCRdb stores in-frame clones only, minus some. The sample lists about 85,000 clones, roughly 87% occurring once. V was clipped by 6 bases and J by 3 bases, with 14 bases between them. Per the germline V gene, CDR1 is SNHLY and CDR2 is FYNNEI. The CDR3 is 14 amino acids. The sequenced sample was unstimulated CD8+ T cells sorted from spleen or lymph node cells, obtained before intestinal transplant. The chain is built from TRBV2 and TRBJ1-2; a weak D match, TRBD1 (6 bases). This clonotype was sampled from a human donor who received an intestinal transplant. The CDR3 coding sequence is TGTGCCAGCAGGGGAACAGGGTCGGACTATGGCTACACCTTC. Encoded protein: CASRGTGSDYGYTF.